The 20 T cell receptor beta chains below come from one sample, sequenced in a study of identifying expanded T cells in peripheral blood. TCRdb's table, derived via immunoSEQ multiplex PCR, lists solely in-frame clones and lacks some. The sample contains 100,000 to 150,000 clones, more than 80% of which appear only once. Sequencing used blood. These receptors all stem from a person aged 18 to 75 in good health.

This clone was seen more than once but under ten times. V gene TRBV7-6 combines with J gene TRBJ2-7; 7 bases line up with TRBD2. Per the germline V gene, CDR1 is SGHVS and CDR2 is FNYEAQ. V dropped 4 bases and J dropped 2; count of bases not matched to a gene: 5. The CDR3 has 14 amino acids. In nucleotides, the CDR3 is TGTGCCAGCAGCTGGGAGGGCGGGACCTACGAGCAGTACTTC. Translation: CASSWEGGTYEQYF.

This clone was observed a few times. The rearrangement uses TRBV5-1 and TRBJ2-3, with D possibly being TRBD2 (6 bases). CDR1 and CDR2 (germline): SGHRS, YFSETQ. This CDR3 is 15 amino acids long. V was trimmed by 2 bases and J by 7 bases, leaving 17 bases between them. The DNA of the CDR3 is TGCGCCAGCAGCTTCGGGACTTCGGACTACAATACGCAGTATTTT. This sequence encodes CASSFGTSDYNTQYF.

The V gene is TRBV6-6, the J gene TRBJ1-2, with D unclear. The germline CDR1 and CDR2 sequences are MNHNY and SVGAGI (reference sequence). The CDR3 loop spans 16 amino acids. Trimming cost V 6 bases and J 4 bases, with 21 bases left between them. The CDR3 DNA sequence: TGTGCCAGCAGCCCGCGACGGGTGGGGAGGAGCTATGGCTACACCTTC. Protein sequence: CASSPRRVGRSYGYTF.

The chain has TRBV7-8 and TRBJ2-1; a weak D match, TRBD1 (5 bases). Trimming took 1 base from V and 4 from J, leaving 8 bases between them. The germline gives CDR1 SGHVS, CDR2 FQNEAQ. This CDR3 is 14 amino acids long. CDR3: CASSLVDRYNEQFF. The CDR3, as DNA: TGTGCCAGCAGCTTAGTAGACAGATACAATGAGCAGTTCTTC.

The rearrangement uses TRBV5-6 and TRBJ1-2; TRBD1 matches at 10 bases. There are 15 residues in the CDR3. Trimming took 5 bases from V and 8 from J; bases not matched to a gene: 12. The germline V gene encodes CDR1 SGHDT and CDR2 YYEEEE. The CDR3 DNA reads TGTGCCAGCAGTCCCGGGACAGGGGCGCCTGGGGGCTACACCTTC. As protein: CASSPGTGAPGGYTF.

This chain joins TRBV5-4 and TRBJ1-1; 7 bases line up with TRBD1. J lost 4 bases, V lost 5 bases, and 8 bases had no gene match. The CDR3 length is 14 residues. The germline gives CDR1 SGHNT, CDR2 YYREEE (reference sequence). The CDR3 sequence is CASRGQGESTEAFF. The CDR3 bases are TGTGCCAGCAGAGGGCAGGGGGAGAGCACTGAAGCTTTCTTT.

The chain couples TRBV14 to TRBJ1-6; no clear D. Germline lookup yields CDR1 SGHDN and CDR2 FVKESK. The CDR3 is 14 residues long. V lost 4 bases and J 7 bases, leaving 11 bases between the germline ends. The CDR3 bases are TGTGCCAGCAGCCTCGGAACAGCCAATTCACCCCTCCACTTT. Its protein product is CASSLGTANSPLHF. Full variable domain (outside the CDR3, taken from reference TRBV14 and TRBJ1-6): EAGVTQFPSHSVIEKGQTVTLRCDPISGHDNLYWYRRVMGKEIKFLLHFVKESKQDESGMPNNRFLAERTGGTYSTLKVQPAELEDSGVYFCASSLGTANSPLHFGNGTRLTVT.

The table lists this clone with a count of one. This chain joins TRBV11-2 and TRBJ1-2; TRBD1 aligns across 7 bases. The CDR3 consists of 14 residues. Germline CDR1 is SGHAT and CDR2 is FQNNGV. The V segment lost 5 bases and the J segment 4 bases; nucleotides outside the gene matches: 7. CDR3 bases: TGTGCCAGCAGCCCGGGACAGATAGCCTATGGCTACACCTTC. Its translation is CASSPGQIAYGYTF.

The DNA of the CDR3 is TGTGCCAGCAGCGTAGCGACCTGGGAGAATGAAAAACTGTTTTTT. It translates to CASSVATWENEKLFF. V gene TRBV9 combines with J gene TRBJ1-4, with D hard to call. The V end was cut by 0 bases, the J end by 5 bases, with 11 bases between. Germline V lookup: CDR1 SGDLS, CDR2 YYNGEE. The length of the CDR3 is 15 residues.

In its sample, this clone was seen a few times. The chain joins TRBV28 to TRBJ2-1; no clear D gene. Trimming pared 5 bases from V and 8 bases from J, leaving 10 bases between. This CDR3 is 12 amino acids long. In germline, CDR1 is MDHEN, CDR2 SYDVKM. CDR3 coding DNA: TGTGCCAGCAGTCCCCGCGGCGATGAGCAGTTCTTC. Translating it yields CASSPRGDEQFF.

The chain couples TRBV19 to TRBJ1-5; D unresolved. Germline assignment: CDR1 LNHDA and CDR2 SQIVND (reference sequence). The CDR3 is 15 residues long. V dropped 6 bases and J dropped 0 bases, with 12 bases sitting between them. For the CDR3, the DNA is TGTGCCAGTAGCCGCCGGGAAAATAGCAATCAGCCCCAGCATTTT. It translates to CASSRRENSNQPQHF.

This chain uses TRBV27 with TRBJ2-1; 10 bases fit TRBD2. The CDR3 consists of 14 residues. With V trimmed by 6 bases and J by 7 bases, 6 bases remained unmatched. CDR1 is MNHEY, CDR2 SMNVEV, per germline (reference sequence). The chain's CDR3 is CASRTAGGVNEQFF. The CDR3 DNA follows: TGTGCCAGCAGGACAGCGGGGGGGGTGAATGAGCAGTTCTTC.

This chain uses TRBV6-5 with TRBJ1-1; a weak D match, TRBD1 (5 bases). The CDR3 is 13 amino acids. Trimming removed 5 bases at V and 7 bases at J, with 14 bases between. Germline assignment: CDR1 MNHEY and CDR2 SVGAGI. CDR3 sequence: CASSPVEGLEAFF. The CDR3 DNA reads as TGTGCCAGCAGTCCCGTTGAGGGACTTGAAGCTTTCTTT.

This clone has only a few counts. The CDR3 bases are TGTGCCAGCAGTTTAGCGGGAATTGCAGAGCAGTACTTC. It yields the protein CASSLAGIAEQYF. This chain joins TRBV27 and TRBJ2-7, with D perhaps matching TRBD2 (6 bases). The germline V gene has CDR1 MNHEY and CDR2 SMNVEV (reference sequence). Trimming took 2 bases from V and 7 from J, leaving 12 bases between them. The CDR3 length is 13 residues.

V and J are TRBV30 and TRBJ1-5, with TRBD1 matching 12 bases. Germline-derived CDR1 and CDR2 are GTSNPN and SVGIG (reference sequence). The CDR3 loop spans 17 amino acids. J lost 0 bases, V lost 4 bases, and 7 bases had no gene match. The DNA for the CDR3 is TGTGCCTGGAAGGCGGGACAGGGGGCACTTAGCAATCAGCCCCAGCATTTT. Translation gives CAWKAGQGALSNQPQHF.

V gene TRBV7-9 combines with J gene TRBJ2-7, with D perhaps TRBD2 (6 bases). Germline CDR1 SEHNR, CDR2 FQNEAQ (reference sequence). With 5 bases removed from V and 5 bases from J, the gap between germline ends came to 19 bases. The CDR3 runs to 15 residues. The CDR3, as DNA: TGTGCCAGCAGCCCCTATGGAGGGTCTGTTAACGAGCAGTACTTC. Protein: CASSPYGGSVNEQYF.

This clone appeared a single time. The chain recombines TRBV6-4 with TRBJ2-3; possible D gene TRBD2, 6 bases. This CDR3 has 11 amino acids. Trimming left V 8 bases short and J 5 bases short, with 8 bases between. Germline V lookup: CDR1 MRHNA, CDR2 SNTAGT. CDR3 amino acids: CASGRGDTQYF. CDR3 sequence (DNA): TGTGCCAGCGGGCGGGGAGATACGCAGTATTTT.

The chain links TRBV19 to TRBJ1-6, with a weak D call TRBD1 (5 bases). CDR1 and CDR2 from the germline V gene are LNHDA and SQIVND (reference sequence). The CDR3 contains 15 residues. V shed 0 bases and J shed 7 bases, with 10 bases lying between them. Written as DNA, the CDR3 is TGTGCCAGTAGTATAGATCCAGGGTGGAATTCACCCCTCCACTTT. As protein: CASSIDPGWNSPLHF.

The genes are TRBV6-5 and TRBJ2-7; D gene unclear. The CDR3 is 13 residues long. The V end was cut by 8 bases, the J end by 0 bases, with 11 bases between. Germline lookup yields CDR1 MNHEY and CDR2 SVGAGI. CDR3 residues: CASSRSVSYEQYF. CDR3 coding DNA: TGTGCCAGCTCCCGGAGCGTCTCCTACGAGCAGTACTTC.

This chain uses TRBV5-4 with TRBJ2-3, with D perhaps matching TRBD2 (5 bases). CDR1 and CDR2 (germline): SGHNT, YYREEE (reference sequence). CDR3 size: 13 residues. Trimming cost V 0 bases and J 5 bases, with 7 bases left between them. DNA for the CDR3: TGTGCCAGCAGCTTGGCCGGGGTAGATACGCAGTATTTT. Its protein is CASSLAGVDTQYF.